This T cell receptor beta chain is drawn from a study of blood T cells in healthy people across ages. Study overall: Capture by template switching was about one barcoded beta molecule per two T cells. Study results and caveats: A strong correlation was found between TCR beta diversity and the percentage of naive T cells.

As regards this clonotype: Its specificity is not known.

Then a second PCR, running roughly 7 to 11 cycles, was carried out with a sample-barcoded 5' primer and a J-beta primer mix. MiXCR was run by TCRdb on the 5' RACE reads, yielding one entry per CDR3 protein. The sample holds roughly 800,000 distinct CDR3 sequences; around 25% are singletons and the top ten take more than 8%. Investigators took about 9.2 milliliters of peripheral blood from every donor. The V segment lost 7 bases and the J segment 5 bases; nucleotides outside the gene matches: 4. Germline CDR1 SEHNR, CDR2 FQNEAQ (reference sequence). CDR3 length: 14 residues. This same sample was also taken into another study, of T cells of mothers and their children.

J is TRBJ2-2 and V is TRBV7-9, with TRBD1 matching over 10 bases. The sequence came from a boy aged 5-17 years in good health. The sequencing input was blood. CDR3: CASIGTGETGELFF. The DNA for the CDR3 is TGTGCCAGCATAGGGACAGGGGAAACCGGGGAGCTGTTTTTT.